This TCR beta chain was sequenced in a study of identifying expanded T cells in peripheral blood. Broader study findings: Over approximately two and four weeks, about 15 and 19 clones changed, versus around 1.3 between replicates.

Method: immunoSEQ multiplex PCR; TCRdb's copy keeps in-frame clones and lacks some. The sample includes some 130,000 clones, roughly 90% of them seen just once. Of note for this clone: The antigen is not known.

V was clipped by 4 bases and J by 7 bases, with 11 bases between them. This CDR3 spans 14 amino acids. The germline gives CDR1 MNHNY, CDR2 SVGAGI (reference sequence). This clonotype was obtained from a person between 18 and 75 years old in good health. J is TRBJ1-6 and V is TRBV6-6; tentatively, D is TRBD1 (5 bases). The source material was blood. The CDR3 region is CASSSRGGNSPLHF. CDR3 nucleotides: TGTGCCAGCAGTTCCCGGGGGGGAAATTCACCCCTCCACTTT.